These 18 T cell receptor beta chains were sequenced from one sample in a study of blood T cells in healthy people across ages. Primed by a sample-barcoded 5' primer and a J-beta primer mix, a second PCR proceeded for roughly 7 to 12 cycles. TCRdb independently ran MiXCR on the 5' RACE reads; one entry per CDR3 protein. The table has some 860,000 distinct CDR3 sequences, roughly three fifths seen once. Sequenced input: blood. These receptor sequences come from a man in his forties or fifties in good health.

This clonotype was found many times. V is TRBV12-3 or TRBV12-4 and J is TRBJ2-7; D not resolved. V was pared by 6 bases and J by 2 bases, with 8 bases between. The CDR3 is made up of 12 amino acids. The CDR3 region has the DNA TGTGCCAGCAGCTCCGGACCCTACGAGCAGTACTTC. The encoded protein is CASSSGPYEQYF.

This clonotype was detected ten times or more. V and J are TRBV28 and TRBJ2-6; D uncertain. The CDR3 totals 19 residues. Trimming removed 5 bases from V and 0 bases from J, with 20 bases in between. Germline assignment: CDR1 MDHEN and CDR2 SYDVKM. As DNA, the CDR3 is TGTGCCAGCAGTCGCCGTCGGTGGAGAGCCAGCTCTGGGGCCAACGTCCTGACTTTC. It yields the protein CASSRRRWRASSGANVLTF.

This clonotype turned up a few times. V gene TRBV7-2 combines with J gene TRBJ1-6; tentatively, D is TRBD1 (6 bases). The V end was cut by 5 bases, the J end by 6 bases, with 17 bases between. Germline CDR1 and CDR2: SGHTA and FQGNSA. The CDR3 has 16 residues. The DNA for the CDR3 is TGTGCCAGCAGCGTTAACAGGGTTAGCGCTAATTCACCCCTCCACTTT. Translation: CASSVNRVSANSPLHF.

This chain joins TRBV20-1 and TRBJ1-2, with a weak D call TRBD1 (5 bases). The germline V gene has CDR1 DFQATT and CDR2 SNEGSKA (reference sequence). The CDR3 consists of 14 residues. The V and J ends lost 2 bases and 6 bases respectively, with 16 bases between them. This CDR3 reads CSARPPQGWDGYTF. The CDR3 DNA follows: TGCAGTGCTAGACCCCCGCAGGGTTGGGATGGCTACACCTTC.

This clonotype was observed a few times. The chain recombines TRBV20-1 with TRBJ2-4, with D possibly being TRBD2 (6 bases). TRBJ2-7 explains the end of the DNA better; the J call may be wrong. Germline loops: CDR1 DFQATT, CDR2 SNEGSKA (reference sequence). The CDR3 loop spans 12 amino acids. CDR3: CSAPRDSREQYF. The CDR3 DNA reads TGCAGTGCTCCCCGGGACTCTCGCGAGCAGTACTTC.

The rearrangement uses TRBV20-1 and TRBJ1-2, with 9 positions matching TRBD1. The junction had 9 bases not matched to a gene; V was cut back by 3 bases and J by 1 base. CDR1 DFQATT and CDR2 SNEGSKA come from the germline V gene (reference sequence). The CDR3 extends over 16 amino acids. The CDR3 spells CSASAQRTGDNYGYTF. CDR3 DNA: TGCAGTGCTAGCGCCCAGAGGACAGGGGATAACTATGGCTACACCTTC.

This clonotype turned up a few times. The rearrangement joins TRBV9 to TRBJ2-7; unclear D gene. The CDR3 has 12 amino acids. Germline V gives CDR1 SGDLS, CDR2 YYNGEE. V lost 3 bases and J lost 6, with 10 bases in between. The DNA for the CDR3 is TGTGCCAGCAGCGGGTTTGTCGGCGAGCAGTACTTC. It translates to CASSGFVGEQYF.

This clonotype came up a few times. The chain employs TRBV12-3 or TRBV12-4 and TRBJ1-1; D possibly corresponds to TRBD1 (6 bases). The CDR3 extends over 12 amino acids. V lost 11 bases and J lost 5, with 15 bases in between. CDR3: CAGGRGWTEAFF. The CDR3 nucleotides are TGTGCCGGAGGCAGGGGCTGGACTGAAGCTTTCTTT.

For the CDR3, the DNA is TGTGCCACCAGCACGGACAGGGGCACCGGGGAGCTGTTTTTT. Protein sequence: CATSTDRGTGELFF. This chain connects TRBV15 to TRBJ2-2, with 9 bases identical to TRBD1. The V gene's germline CDR1 is LNHNV and CDR2 YYDKDF (reference sequence). CDR3 length: 14 amino acids. The junction had 1 base not matched to a gene; V was cut back by 4 bases and J by 4 bases. The variable domain in full, completed from reference TRBV15 and TRBJ2-2, reads DAMVIQNPRYQVTQFGKPVTLSCSQTLNHNVMYWYQQKSSQAPKLLFHYYDKDFNNEADTPDNFQSRRPNTSFCFLDIRSPGLGDTAMYLCATSTDRGTGELFFGEGSRLTVL.

This clonotype occurred a few times. This chain uses TRBV20-1 with TRBJ2-5; 9 positions agree with TRBD2. The CDR3 extends over 14 amino acids. Germline-derived CDR1 and CDR2 are DFQATT and SNEGSKA (reference sequence). V dropped 7 bases and J dropped 10; count of bases not matched to a gene: 16. The CDR3 region is CSGRGALAGLVQYF. CDR3 in DNA: TGCAGTGGGAGAGGTGCTCTAGCGGGGCTCGTCCAGTACTTC.

This chain connects TRBV12-3 or TRBV12-4 to TRBJ2-3; D is undetermined. The V end was cut by 4 bases, the J end by 9 bases, with 14 bases between. The CDR3 is made up of 13 amino acids. The CDR3 nucleotides read TGTGCCAGCAGTTGGGGTGCCCCAAGCACGCAGTATTTT. It specifies CASSWGAPSTQYF.

As for this clonotype: One junction end does not reproduce the germline sequence, and a read error may be involved. V and J are TRBV7-9 and TRBJ1-2; D uncertain. The CDR3 length is 15 residues. From germline, CDR1 is SEHNR and CDR2 FQNEAQ (reference sequence). CDR3 nucleotide sequence: TGTGCCAGCAGCTCCCCGGACGGGAAAGGTGATGGCTACACCTTT. It yields the protein CASSSPDGKGDGYTF.

This clonotype was detected only a few times. The rearrangement joins TRBV5-1 to TRBJ2-3; D call uncertain. The CDR3 totals 15 residues. V shed 0 bases and J shed 3 bases, with 11 bases lying between them. The germline V gene has CDR1 SGHRS and CDR2 YFSETQ. The CDR3 region has the DNA TGCGCCAGCAGCTTGGACCACAGCCGGACAGATACGCAGTATTTT. This codes for CASSLDHSRTDTQYF. The full variable domain, with the rest looked up from reference TRBV5-1 and TRBJ2-3, is KAGVTQTPRYLIKTRGQQVTLSCSPISGHRSVSWYQQTPGQGLQFLFEYFSETQRNKGNFPGRFSGRQFSNSRSEMNVSTLELGDSALYLCASSLDHSRTDTQYFGPGTRLTVL.

This rearrangement joins TRBV5-5 to TRBJ1-2, with TRBD1 matching over 9 bases. The V segment lost 0 bases and the J segment 7 bases; nucleotides outside the gene matches: 19. The germline V gene has CDR1 SGHKS and CDR2 YYEKEE (reference sequence). The CDR3 is made up of 19 amino acids. The CDR3 spells CASSLDFGDRDFWVVGYTF. The DNA for the CDR3 is TGTGCCAGCAGCTTGGATTTCGGGGACAGGGATTTCTGGGTGGTTGGCTACACCTTC. Drawing the rest from reference TRBV5-5 and TRBJ1-2, the complete variable domain is DAGVTQSPTHLIKTRGQQVTLRCSPISGHKSVSWYQQVLGQGPQFIFQYYEKEERGRGNFPDRFSARQFPNYSSELNVNALLLGDSALYLCASSLDFGDRDFWVVGYTFGSGTRLTVV.

This clonotype was counted a few times. The chain has TRBV11-2 and TRBJ2-7, with 14 positions matching TRBD2. The CDR3 runs to 17 residues. Germline V gene lookup returns CDR1 SGHAT and CDR2 FQNNGV. The junction had 7 bases not matched to a gene; V was cut back by 3 bases and J by 3 bases. The CDR3 loop reads CASSFGGLAGASYEQYF. The CDR3 region has the DNA TGTGCCAGCAGCTTTGGGGGACTAGCGGGAGCGAGCTACGAGCAGTACTTC.

This clonotype was found a few times. The CDR3 loop reads CSDPPDRAYYEQYF. The CDR3 DNA sequence: TGCAGCGATCCCCCGGACAGGGCATACTACGAGCAGTACTTC. V gene TRBV29-1 combines with J gene TRBJ2-7; 8 nucleotides line up with TRBD1. V trimming: 7 bases; J trimming: 3 bases; junction bases outside the gene matches: 11. The CDR3 totals 14 residues. Germline lookup yields CDR1 SQVTM and CDR2 ANQGSEA.

This clonotype came up a few times. An end of the junction does not agree with germline; a read error may underlie this. The genes are TRBV3-1 and TRBJ2-1; TRBD2 aligns across 10 bases. The length of the CDR3 is 16 residues. Germline V CDR1 and CDR2: LGHDT, YNNKEL (reference sequence). This CDR3 reads CASSQESSGGYNEQFF. The CDR3 nucleotides are TGCGCCAGCAGCCAAGAATCTAGCGGGGGATACAATGAGCAGTTCTTC.

This chain uses TRBV27 with TRBJ1-2; TRBD1 aligns across 8 bases. CDR1 and CDR2 (germline): MNHEY, SMNVEV (reference sequence). The junction had 4 bases not matched to a gene; V was cut back by 6 bases and J by 4 bases. CDR3 length equals 13 residues. The DNA of the CDR3 is TGTGCCAGCAGGCCGGGACAGGCCTATGGCTACACCTTC. Amino acid sequence: CASRPGQAYGYTF.